The 20 T cell receptor beta chains below come from one sample, sequenced in a study of blood T cells in healthy people across ages. Through a sample-barcoded 5' primer and a J-beta primer mix, a second PCR was run for roughly 7 to 12 cycles. MiXCR was run by TCRdb on the 5' RACE reads, yielding one entry per CDR3 protein. The sample includes 1.5 million to 2 million distinct CDR3 sequences, about 30% seen only once; the top ten take 6.5% to 8.5%. The sequencing input was blood. The receptors were gathered from a woman in her twenties or thirties in good health.

J is TRBJ2-1 and V is TRBV6-4; D is unclear. V was pared by 2 bases and J by 8 bases, with 19 bases between. CDR3 length equals 16 residues. The germline gives CDR1 MRHNA, CDR2 SNTAGT. As DNA, the CDR3 is TGTGCCAGCAGTGACCCGGGCCACCCTGAAAGCGATGAGCAGTTCTTC. Amino acids: CASSDPGHPESDEQFF.

The CDR3 region has the DNA TGTGCCGCCACCCCGAGGGCTAGTATAGAAGAGACCCAGTACTTC. Translating gives CAATPRASIEETQYF. The chain joins TRBV15 to TRBJ2-5; D might be TRBD2 (5 bases). CDR1 is LNHNV, CDR2 YYDKDF, per germline (reference sequence). This CDR3 has 15 amino acids. The V end lost 11 bases, the J end lost 3 bases, and 22 bases lay between the germline ends.

The gene calls are TRBV6-6 and TRBJ2-5, with a tentative D call TRBD2 (5 bases). Trimming removed 5 bases at V and 4 bases at J, with 11 bases between. The CDR3 contains 13 residues. Looked up from germline, CDR1 is MNHNY and CDR2 is SVGAGI (reference sequence). The CDR3 sequence: CASSHPGSETQYF. In DNA form, the CDR3 reads TGTGCCAGCAGTCATCCGGGGTCAGAGACCCAGTACTTC.

The rearrangement links TRBV12-3 or TRBV12-4 to TRBJ2-2; D call uncertain. The CDR3 is made up of 15 amino acids. V was shortened by 5 bases and J by 2 bases, with 12 bases between the two germline ends. The CDR3 protein is CASSLDGRNTGELFF. CDR3 sequence (DNA): TGTGCCAGCAGTCTCGACGGGCGAAACACCGGGGAGCTGTTTTTT.

This clonotype was observed at least ten times. V usage is TRBV9 and J usage is TRBJ2-1, with 8 bases aligning to TRBD1. Germline V gene lookup returns CDR1 SGDLS and CDR2 YYNGEE. The V segment lost 4 bases and the J segment 4 bases; nucleotides outside the gene matches: 7. The CDR3 extends over 15 amino acids. For the CDR3, the DNA is TGTGCCAGCAGCCCGTACACAGGGGGATACAATGAGCAGTTCTTC. Translating gives CASSPYTGGYNEQFF.

As for this clonotype: The junction shows a germline mismatch at one end, possibly a read error. V usage is TRBV2 and J usage is TRBJ2-7; D is perhaps TRBD1 (6 bases). This CDR3 region has 15 residues. Germline lookup yields CDR1 SNHLY and CDR2 FYNNEI. CDR3 residues: CAGSEGPRGSYEQYF. The CDR3 DNA follows: TGTGCCGGCAGTGAAGGGCCCAGGGGTTCCTACGAGCAGTACTTC.

This chain uses TRBV7-9 with TRBJ2-5; TRBD1 agrees at 11 bases. The CDR3 has 15 residues. Unmatched junction bases numbered 3, after V lost 3 bases and J lost 3 bases. Germline lookup yields CDR1 SEHNR and CDR2 FQNEAQ (reference sequence). CDR3 loop: CASSFRTGGEETQYF. DNA of the CDR3: TGTGCCAGCAGCTTCCGGACAGGGGGCGAAGAGACCCAGTACTTC.

There are a few counts of this clonotype. The gene calls are TRBV7-3 and TRBJ2-3, with TRBD1 matching 8 bases. CDR1 and CDR2 (germline): SGHTA, FQGTGA. The CDR3 has 15 amino acids. V was clipped by 6 bases and J by 3 bases; unmatched bases: 8. CDR3 in amino acids: CASSQGQVSTDTQYF. CDR3 DNA sequence: TGTGCCAGCAGTCAGGGACAGGTGTCTACAGATACGCAGTATTTT.

This chain uses TRBV5-1 with TRBJ2-3; TRBD2 is a possible D gene (6 bases). CDR3 length: 14 residues. Germline CDR1 is SGHRS and CDR2 is YFSETQ. V was shortened by 2 bases and J by 6 bases, with 13 bases between the two germline ends. The CDR3 loop is CASSFAGSADTQYF. Written as DNA, the CDR3 is TGCGCCAGCAGCTTTGCGGGATCTGCCGATACGCAGTATTTT.

This clonotype was seen only a few times. The chain uses TRBV25-1 and TRBJ2-5; TRBD1 matches at 9 bases. CDR3 length equals 14 residues. V lost 6 bases to trimming and J lost 2 bases; unmatched junction nucleotides: 4. CDR1 is MGHDK and CDR2 is SYGVNS in the germline V gene. The CDR3 loop is CASRGDRGQETQYF. Written as DNA, the CDR3 is TGTGCCAGCAGAGGTGACAGGGGGCAAGAGACCCAGTACTTC.

This clonotype was counted only a few times. The chain carries TRBV2 and TRBJ2-1, with D possibly TRBD1 on 5 matching bases. The CDR3 contains 20 residues. In germline, CDR1 is SNHLY, CDR2 FYNNEI. Trimming cost V 5 bases and J 0 bases, with 26 bases left between them. The DNA of the CDR3 is TGTGCCAGCAGTAAACTTTCCATTAACAGGCTCTGGGGCTCCTACAATGAGCAGTTCTTC. Its protein is CASSKLSINRLWGSYNEQFF.

This clonotype occurred many times. This chain joins TRBV29-1 and TRBJ2-5; D is possibly TRBD1 (5 bases). V dropped 7 bases and J dropped 4 bases, with 7 bases sitting between them. In germline, CDR1 is SQVTM, CDR2 ANQGSEA. CDR3 length: 10 amino acids. CDR3 bases: TGCAGCGGGGGCACAGAGACCCAGTACTTC. It translates to CSGGTETQYF.

This clonotype was seen repeatedly, ten times or more. The rearrangement joins TRBV15 to TRBJ1-6, with a tentative D call TRBD1 (5 bases). Germline loops: CDR1 LNHNV, CDR2 YYDKDF (reference sequence). The V end was cut by 5 bases, the J end by 0 bases, with 20 bases between. CDR3 size: 19 residues. Here the CDR3 DNA reads TGTGCCACCAGCCCTACGGTAGAGGGGACGAGCTCCTATAATTCACCCCTCCACTTT. This sequence encodes CATSPTVEGTSSYNSPLHF.

This clonotype was detected a few times. The chain combines TRBV29-1 with TRBJ2-1; the D gene is possibly TRBD2 (6 bases). This CDR3 contains 13 residues. Deletions cut 1 base from V and 7 bases from J, with 11 bases between. CDR1 and CDR2 (germline): SQVTM, ANQGSEA. The CDR3, as DNA: TGCAGCGTTGAAGGGATTGGGAGGAATGAGCAGTTCTTC. Translating it yields CSVEGIGRNEQFF.

The CDR3 nucleotides read TGTGCCTCCGGGACTAACTCCTACAATGAGCAGTACTTC. Translation gives CASGTNSYNEQYF. The rearrangement uses TRBV6-1 and TRBJ2-1; TRBD2 matches at 7 bases. The DNA end favors TRBJ2-7, so the J call may be wrong. From germline, CDR1 is MNHNS and CDR2 SASEGT. This CDR3 is built from 13 residues.

V is TRBV12-3 or TRBV12-4 and J is TRBJ1-4; D is unresolved. The CDR3 is made up of 13 amino acids. The V gene lost 3 bases and the J gene lost 11 bases, with 13 bases spanning the gap. CDR3 in DNA: TGTGCCAGCAGTTTTGTTCGTGATGGGAAACTGTTTTTT. Translation: CASSFVRDGKLFF.

This clonotype came up many times. This chain joins TRBV6-5 and TRBJ2-5; the D gene is possibly TRBD2 (5 bases). The CDR3 sequence is 15 residues long. Germline lookup yields CDR1 MNHEY and CDR2 SVGAGI. Trimming took 4 bases from V and 4 from J, leaving 16 bases between them. CDR3 loop: CASSSRDTVGETQYF. The CDR3 DNA is TGTGCCAGCAGTTCCCGGGATACGGTAGGAGAGACCCAGTACTTC.

This clonotype was observed a handful of times. The V gene is TRBV6-1, the J gene TRBJ2-5; D is undetermined. V was trimmed by 6 bases and J by 2 bases, leaving 10 bases between them. This CDR3 spans 13 amino acids. Germline CDR1 reads MNHNS; CDR2 reads SASEGT. The CDR3: CASRDGLQETQYF. The CDR3 nucleotides are TGTGCCAGCAGGGATGGGCTACAAGAGACCCAGTACTTC.

This clonotype was counted a few times. Being one base from a much bigger clone, this may be a read error. The V call is TRBV4-2, the J call TRBJ2-4; TRBD2 is a possible D gene (6 bases). CDR1 and CDR2 from the germline V gene are LGHNA and YNFKEQ. Trimming shortened V by 1 base and J by 0 bases, and 13 bases separated the two germline ends. The CDR3 is made up of 17 amino acids. CDR3: CASSQVGGAIAKNIQYF. The CDR3 DNA sequence: TGTGCCAGCAGCCAAGTGGGGGGAGCAATAGCCAAAAACATTCAGTACTTC.

This clonotype appeared a few times. V gene TRBV20-1 combines with J gene TRBJ1-4, with D uncertain. Trimming stripped 4 bases from V and 8 bases from J, with 14 bases between. The CDR3 is made up of 13 amino acids. The germline V gene encodes CDR1 DFQATT and CDR2 SNEGSKA (reference sequence). The CDR3 DNA reads as TGCAGTGCTAAGCGGACCTTCGGAGAAAAACTGTTTTTT. Residues: CSAKRTFGEKLFF.